The source of this TCR beta chain is a study of blood T cell repertoires in COVID-19. Study information: Sources were T cells, B-cell-depleted T cells, or PBMCs; the material itself was cDNA or gDNA.

This study enrolled people aged roughly 18 to 90 from roughly 24 US geographic areas. Categorization into cohorts depended on clinical history that participants reported. In Cohort 3, a recovered donor had either two negative PCRs, clearance, or symptom resolution. Germline V gene lookup returns CDR1 SNHLY and CDR2 FYNNEI. The CDR3 is 14 residues long. V was pared by 8 bases and J by 4 bases, with 10 bases of the junction left unmatched. TCRdb's copy holds only in-frame clones and misses some; the assay was immunoSEQ multiplex PCR. The sample has a few hundred thousand clones, around 87% seen once. This chain uses TRBV2 with TRBJ1-2, with 7 nucleotides matching TRBD1. The sequenced material came from PBMCs or T cells enriched from blood (not recorded which). The source is a man aged 25 to 40 who had recovered from COVID-19. CDR3 nucleotides: TGTGCCAGCGCACCTCGGACAGGACCCTATGGCTACACCTTC. Translated: CASAPRTGPYGYTF. Using reference TRBV2 and TRBJ1-2 for the parts outside the CDR3, the full variable domain is EPEVTQTPSHQVTQMGQEVILRCVPISNHLYFYWYRQILGQKVEFLVSFYNNEISEKSEIFDDQFSVERPDGSNFTLKIRSTKLEDSAMYFCASAPRTGPYGYTFGSGTRLTVV.